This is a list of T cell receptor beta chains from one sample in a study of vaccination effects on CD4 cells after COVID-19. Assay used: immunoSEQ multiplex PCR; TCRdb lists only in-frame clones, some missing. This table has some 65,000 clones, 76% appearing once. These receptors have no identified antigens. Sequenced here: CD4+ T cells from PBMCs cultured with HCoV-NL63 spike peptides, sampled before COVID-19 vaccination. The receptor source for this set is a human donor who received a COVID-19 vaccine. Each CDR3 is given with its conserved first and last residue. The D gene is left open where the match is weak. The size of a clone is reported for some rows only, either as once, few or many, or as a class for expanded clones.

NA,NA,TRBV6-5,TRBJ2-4,TGTGCCAGCAGTCCACCAGGACAGAAAAACATTCAGTACTTC,CASSPPGQKNIQYF
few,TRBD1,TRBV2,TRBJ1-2,TGTGCCAGCAGTGAAGCGACCCAGGGGGCCTATGGCTACACCTTC,CASSEATQGAYGYTF
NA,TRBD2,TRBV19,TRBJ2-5,TGTGCCAGTAGTCCCCGGGGAGCGGGGGTCCAGACCCAGTACTTC,CASSPRGAGVQTQYF
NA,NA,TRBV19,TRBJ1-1,TGTGCCAGTAGTAACAGGGATCTGAACACTGAAGCTTTCTTT,CASSNRDLNTEAFF
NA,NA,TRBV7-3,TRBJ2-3,TGTGCCAGCTTAATTACGCAGTATTTT,CASLITQYF
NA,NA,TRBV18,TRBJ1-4,TGTGCCAGCTCACCGCGGGGGGGGCATGAAAAACTGTTTTTT,CASSPRGGHEKLFF
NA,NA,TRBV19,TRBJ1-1,TGTGCCAGTACCGAGCCTACAATGAACACTGAAGCTTTCTTT,CASTEPTMNTEAFF
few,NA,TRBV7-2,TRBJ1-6,TGTGCCAGCAGCTTAATGCTAGATTCACCCCTCCACTTT,CASSLMLDSPLHF
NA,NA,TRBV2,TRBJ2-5,TGTGCCGGCACGGGGAAGGGGTCAGAGACCCAGTACTTC,CAGTGKGSETQYF
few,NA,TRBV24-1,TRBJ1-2,TGTGCCACCAGTGACCCCGGGACAATTTATGGCTACACCTTC,CATSDPGTIYGYTF
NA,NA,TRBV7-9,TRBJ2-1,TGTGCCAGCAGCGGCAGGGGGGGGGAACTCTCCTACAATGAGCAGTTCTTC,CASSGRGGELSYNEQFF
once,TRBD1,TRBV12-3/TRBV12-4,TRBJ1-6,TGTGCCAGCGGGGGGACAGGGGTCGTCACCCTCCACTTT,CASGGTGVVTLHF
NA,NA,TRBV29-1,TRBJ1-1,TGCAGCGCACAGGGTACCGGGACTGAAGCTTTCTTT,CSAQGTGTEAFF
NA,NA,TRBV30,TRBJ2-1,TGTGCCTGGAGGAGGCGGGATGGCTACAATGAGCAGTTCTTC,CAWRRRDGYNEQFF
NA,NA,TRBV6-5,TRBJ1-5,TGTGCCAGCAGTTACGGGTATCAGCCCCAGCATTTT,CASSYGYQPQHF
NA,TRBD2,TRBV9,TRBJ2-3,TGTGCCAGCAGCGTAGGATCGGCGGGGGGCCAGGATACGCAGTATTTT,CASSVGSAGGQDTQYF
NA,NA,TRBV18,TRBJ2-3,TGTGCCAGCTCACCAGGGCCAACAGATACGCAGTATTTT,CASSPGPTDTQYF
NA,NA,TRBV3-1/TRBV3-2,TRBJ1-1,TGTGCCAGCAGCCTCAGCAGGGCGGGCACTGAAGCTTTCTTT,CASSLSRAGTEAFF
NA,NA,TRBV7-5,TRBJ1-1,TGTGCCAGAAGCACCCCAGGGGATCACACTGAAGCTTTCTTT,CARSTPGDHTEAFF
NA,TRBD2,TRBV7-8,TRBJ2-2,TGTGCCAGCAGCCCGGGACTAGCCGGCACCGGGGAGCTGTTTTTT,CASSPGLAGTGELFF
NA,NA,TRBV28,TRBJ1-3,TGTGCCAGCAGTGTGATTAACTCTGGAAACACCATATATTTT,CASSVINSGNTIYF
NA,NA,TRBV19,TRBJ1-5,TGTGCCAGTAGTATAGTCGGAGGGGGCAATCAGCCCCAGCATTTT,CASSIVGGGNQPQHF
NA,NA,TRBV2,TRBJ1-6,TGTGCCAGCACAGGGACGGAGCATTCACCCCTCCACTTT,CASTGTEHSPLHF
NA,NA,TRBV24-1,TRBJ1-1,TGTGCCACCAGTGGGATGGGGGCTGAAGCTTTCTTT,CATSGMGAEAFF
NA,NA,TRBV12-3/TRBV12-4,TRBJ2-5,TGTGCCAGCAGTCGCGGACAGCAAGAGACCCAGTACTTC,CASSRGQQETQYF
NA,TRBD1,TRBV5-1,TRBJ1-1,TGCGCCAGCAGCGGGGGACAGGGGGCGAACACTGAAGCTTTCTTT,CASSGGQGANTEAFF
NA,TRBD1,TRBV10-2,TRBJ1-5,TGCGCCAGCAGTGAAGGCAGGGGGGGATATAGCAATCAGCCCCAGCATTTT,CASSEGRGGYSNQPQHF
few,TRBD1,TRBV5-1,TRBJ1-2,TGCGCCAGCAGCATGACAGGGGCGGACTATGGCTACACCTTC,CASSMTGADYGYTF
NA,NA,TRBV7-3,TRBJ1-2,TGTGCCAGCAGCTTAACTAAGGATGGCTACACCTTC,CASSLTKDGYTF
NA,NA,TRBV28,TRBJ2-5,TGTGCCAGCAGGGGACAAGTCGTCGAGACCCAGTACTTC,CASRGQVVETQYF
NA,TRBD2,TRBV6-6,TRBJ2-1,TGTGCCAGCAGTTACTCAACTAGCGGGGGGGCTAATGAGCAGTTCTTC,CASSYSTSGGANEQFF
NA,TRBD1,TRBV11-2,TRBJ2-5,TGTGCCAGCAGTCGTGGGACAGAAGAGACCCAGTACTTC,CASSRGTEETQYF
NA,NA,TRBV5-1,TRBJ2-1,TGCGCCAGCAGCGCTCAGGACAGCTCCTACAATGAGCAGTTCTTC,CASSAQDSSYNEQFF
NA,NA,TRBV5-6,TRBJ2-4,TGTGCCAGCAGCTTGGACAGGGCCAAAAACATTCAGTACTTC,CASSLDRAKNIQYF
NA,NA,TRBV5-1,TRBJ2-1,TGCGCCAGCAGCTTAGGGCCAAACAATGAGCAGTTCTTC,CASSLGPNNEQFF
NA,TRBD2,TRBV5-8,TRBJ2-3,TGTGCCAGCCCGGCGGGGGTCGCCAGGAATCCCAAAGATACGCAGTATTTT,CASPAGVARNPKDTQYF
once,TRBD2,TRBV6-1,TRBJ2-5,TGTGCCAGCAGTGAGGTCCGCGGGGGGAGGGAGACCCAGTACTTC,CASSEVRGGRETQYF
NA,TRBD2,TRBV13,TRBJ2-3,TGTGCCAGCAGCTTACTTCGGGGGGGCCTAGGAGATACGCAGTATTTT,CASSLLRGGLGDTQYF
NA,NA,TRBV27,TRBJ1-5,TGTGCCAGCAGTTTGACCGCCAATCAGCCCCAGCATTTT,CASSLTANQPQHF
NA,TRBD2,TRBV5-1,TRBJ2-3,TGCGCCAGCAGATGGACTAGCGGGGCAAGCACAGATACGCAGTATTTT,CASRWTSGASTDTQYF
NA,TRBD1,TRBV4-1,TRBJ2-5,TGCGCCAGCAGCCAAACCGGGACAGCAGAGACCCAGTACTTC,CASSQTGTAETQYF
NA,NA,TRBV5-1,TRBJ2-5,TGCGCCAGCAGCTTGGGTTGGGGCGAGGGGCAAGAGACCCAGTACTTC,CASSLGWGEGQETQYF
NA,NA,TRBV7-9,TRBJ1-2,TGTGCCAGCAGCCAGGGTGGCGGGATAACCGGGGGCTACACCTTC,CASSQGGGITGGYTF
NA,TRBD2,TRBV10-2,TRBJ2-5,TGCGCCAGCCTCCGGGGGGGCGGGGAGACCCAGTACTTC,CASLRGGGETQYF
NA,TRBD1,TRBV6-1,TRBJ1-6,TGTGCCAGCAGTGAAGCTCCAGGGGGAGGGTCACCCCTCCACTTT,CASSEAPGGGSPLHF
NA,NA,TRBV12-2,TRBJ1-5,TGTGCAAGTCGCTTAGTGCCGGAGATGGGACCGGATAGCAATCAGCCCCAGCATTTT,CASRLVPEMGPDSNQPQHF